This entry is about one T cell receptor beta chain. Antigen specificity is unknown. The germline V and J ends were trimmed by 4 bases and 2 bases, with 9 bases remaining between them. The CDR3 has 14 residues. Germline CDR1 and CDR2: SGHTA and FQGTGA. The data originate from a study of cytomegalovirus exposure and HLA in healthy donors. Primers for the PCR totalled 60 Vbeta and 13 Jbeta. Sequenced by immunoSEQ multiplex PCR; TCRdb stores in-frame clones only, minus some. The sample holds tens of thousands of clones, around 68% seen once. The study's findings and limits: Confirmation was obtained in vitro that a few CMV-associated chains are specific for CMV antigens. In a later analysis, a missense DCLRE1C variant was linked to TCR beta V- and J-gene trimming. In a later analysis, CMV-associated beta chains were mostly HLA-associated, it appeared.

The chain couples TRBV7-3 to TRBJ2-1; unclear D gene. The sequenced sample consisted of PBMCs. The TCR was taken from a woman under 40 in good health and CMV-seronegative. DNA for the CDR3: TGTGCCAGCAGCTCCCCCTTCGCCTACAATGAGCAGTTCTTC. Translating it yields CASSSPFAYNEQFF.